Listed here are 32 T cell receptor beta chains from one sample, sequenced in a study of cytomegalovirus exposure and HLA in healthy donors. Primers included in the PCR were 60 Vbeta and 13 Jbeta primers. The data were produced by immunoSEQ multiplex PCR, yet TCRdb's version contains in-frame clones alone and is incomplete. The table lists about 130,000 clones, around three quarters of them singletons. Material: PBMCs. The source of these receptors is a woman aged 45 to 65 in good health and CMV-seronegative.

There are a few counts of this clone. The V call is TRBV4-3, the J call TRBJ2-1; D perhaps matches TRBD1 (6 bases). V gave up 1 base and J gave up 10 bases, with 17 bases separating them. Germline CDR1 LGHNA, CDR2 YSLEER. The CDR3 has 15 residues. Here the CDR3 DNA reads TGCGCCAGCAGCCAAGGCGAGAGGTCCCAGGGGGAGCAGTTCTTC. Amino acids: CASSQGERSQGEQFF.

The CDR3 here is CASSEDRSYGYTF. CDR3 DNA sequence: TGTGCCAGCAGCGAAGACAGGAGCTATGGCTACACCTTC. The chain carries TRBV5-8 and TRBJ1-2; a weak D match, TRBD1 (6 bases). Germline assignment: CDR1 SGHTS and CDR2 YDEGEE. This CDR3 has 13 residues. The ends were cut back, 4 bases at V and 4 bases at J, with 11 bases in the middle.

This clone appeared a single time. This chain connects TRBV4-1 to TRBJ2-7; perhaps TRBD1 as D (6 bases). This CDR3 comprises 15 residues. V was cut by 2 bases and J by 2 bases, with 13 bases left in between. Germline assignment: CDR1 MGHRA and CDR2 YSYEKL. In DNA, the CDR3 is TGCGCCAGCAGCCAAAAGACAGGTGCGCCCTACGAGCAGTACTTC. It yields the protein CASSQKTGAPYEQYF.

The V and J genes are TRBV6-1 and TRBJ1-1; 7 nucleotides match TRBD1. The CDR3 consists of 13 residues. Germline CDR1 and CDR2: MNHNS and SASEGT. V was pared by 5 bases and J by 11 bases, with 11 bases of the junction left unmatched. CDR3 sequence (DNA): TGTGCCAGCAGTACAGGGGACGTTGTTGGGGCTTTCTTT. Translation: CASSTGDVVGAFF.

The chain employs TRBV6-4 and TRBJ2-3; D may be TRBD1 (6 bases). CDR3 size: 15 residues. Trimming took 3 bases from V and 1 from J, leaving 11 bases between them. Germline lookup yields CDR1 MRHNA and CDR2 SNTAGT. Here the CDR3 reads CASSEAQGGTDTQYF. The CDR3, as DNA: TGTGCCAGCAGTGAAGCACAGGGAGGCACAGATACGCAGTATTTT.

The chain is built from TRBV19 and TRBJ2-3, with 7 bases matching TRBD2. Trimming removed 1 base from V and 6 bases from J; junction bases left unmatched: 13. The CDR3 is 17 amino acids. From germline, CDR1 is LNHDA and CDR2 SQIVND (reference sequence). The CDR3, as DNA: TGTGCCAGTAGTATAGGGGGCGCTAGCGGCCCGGGGGATACGCAGTATTTT. As protein: CASSIGGASGPGDTQYF.

The rearrangement uses TRBV12-5 and TRBJ2-1; D may be TRBD1 (6 bases). Looked up from germline, CDR1 is LGHNT and CDR2 is FRNRAP. V was trimmed by 4 bases and J by 6 bases, leaving 13 bases between them. This CDR3 has 14 residues. This CDR3 is CASGSGQSSNEQFF. In nucleotides, the CDR3 is TGTGCTAGTGGTTCTGGACAGAGCTCCAATGAGCAGTTCTTC.

This chain joins TRBV4-2 and TRBJ2-1; TRBD2 matches at 9 bases. The trim removed 1 base at V and 0 bases at J, leaving 10 bases unmatched. CDR1 is LGHNA, CDR2 YNFKEQ, per germline. The CDR3 runs to 19 residues. As DNA, the CDR3 is TGTGCCAGCAGCCAAGTGGCTAGCGGGACTACCAGCTCCTACAATGAGCAGTTCTTC. This translates into CASSQVASGTTSSYNEQFF.

The gene calls are TRBV6-6 and TRBJ1-1; tentatively, D is TRBD1 (5 bases). The CDR3 sequence is 13 residues long. Per the germline V gene, CDR1 is MNHNY and CDR2 is SVGAGI (reference sequence). V lost 4 bases and J lost 7, with 13 bases in between. DNA of the CDR3: TGTGCCAGCAGTTCCTGGGCCAGGGTTGAAGCTTTCTTT. It codes for CASSSWARVEAFF.

This clone came up once. This rearrangement joins TRBV27 to TRBJ1-1; D may be TRBD1 (5 bases). Germline V gene lookup returns CDR1 MNHEY and CDR2 SMNVEV (reference sequence). CDR3 size: 13 residues. Trimming took off 3 bases at V and 8 bases at J, with 13 bases between the two ends. CDR3 loop: CASSFAGNSEAFF. The CDR3 region has the DNA TGTGCCAGCAGTTTTGCAGGGAATTCGGAAGCTTTCTTT.

This clone came up once. DNA for the CDR3: TGTGCCAGCAGCTTGGGACGAGACTCGGGCTACACCTTC. Translating gives CASSLGRDSGYTF. This chain connects TRBV5-6 to TRBJ1-2; D gene unclear. The CDR3 is 13 amino acids. Germline V lookup: CDR1 SGHDT, CDR2 YYEEEE. Trimming left V 0 bases short and J 8 bases short, with 11 bases between. The variable domain in full, with the rest retrieved from reference TRBV5-6 and TRBJ1-2, is DAGVTQSPTHLIKTRGQQVTLRCSPKSGHDTVSWYQQALGQGPQFIFQYYEEEERQRGNFPDRFSGHQFPNYSSELNVNALLLGDSALYLCASSLGRDSGYTFGSGTRLTVV.

With regard to this clone: A junction end diverges from the germline sequence, so it may reflect a read error. This chain joins TRBV7-7 and TRBJ1-1, with TRBD1 identical over 9 bases. CDR1 is SSHAT, CDR2 FNYEAQ, per germline (reference sequence). The CDR3 totals 13 residues. Here the CDR3 DNA reads TGTGCTAGCAGCAAGACAGGGGGCACTGAAGCTTTCTTT. It yields the protein CASSKTGGTEAFF.

The genes are TRBV5-1 and TRBJ2-2; tentatively, D is TRBD1 (5 bases). This CDR3 is 15 amino acids long. CDR1 is SGHRS and CDR2 is YFSETQ in the germline V gene. The V end lost 2 bases, the J end lost 6 bases, and 14 bases lay between the germline ends. This chain's CDR3 is CASSLRQGPAGELFF. CDR3 nucleotide sequence: TGCGCCAGCAGCTTACGTCAGGGTCCGGCCGGGGAGCTGTTTTTT.

This clone was recorded a few times. The rearrangement uses TRBV5-8 and TRBJ2-3; 8 nucleotides line up with TRBD2. Germline CDR1 and CDR2: SGHTS and YDEGEE. The CDR3 spans 15 residues. Germline trimming cut 4 bases from V and 1 base from J; bases unmatched to any gene: 5. The CDR3 loop is CASSPGTRGTDTQYF. The CDR3 bases are TGTGCCAGCAGCCCCGGGACTAGAGGCACAGATACGCAGTATTTT. Looking up the rest from reference TRBV5-8 and TRBJ2-3 gives the full variable domain: EAGVTQSPTHLIKTRGQQATLRCSPISGHTSVYWYQQALGLGLQFLLWYDEGEERNRGNFPPRFSGRQFPNYSSELNVNALELEDSALYLCASSPGTRGTDTQYFGPGTRLTVL.

This chain uses TRBV5-1 with TRBJ2-2, with D unresolved. The ends were cut back, 4 bases at V and 0 bases at J, with 7 bases in the middle. There are 14 residues in the CDR3. CDR1 and CDR2 from the germline V gene are SGHRS and YFSETQ. This chain's CDR3 is CASSPGTNTGELFF. The DNA for the CDR3 is TGCGCCAGCAGCCCTGGCACGAACACCGGGGAGCTGTTTTTT. Drawing the rest from reference TRBV5-1 and TRBJ2-2, the complete variable domain is KAGVTQTPRYLIKTRGQQVTLSCSPISGHRSVSWYQQTPGQGLQFLFEYFSETQRNKGNFPGRFSGRQFSNSRSEMNVSTLELGDSALYLCASSPGTNTGELFFGEGSRLTVL.

The V and J genes are TRBV5-4 and TRBJ2-1; possible D gene TRBD1, 6 bases. The CDR3 length is 14 residues. CDR1 and CDR2 from the germline V gene are SGHNT and YYREEE (reference sequence). Trimming shortened V by 4 bases and J by 4 bases, and 12 bases separated the two germline ends. As DNA, the CDR3 is TGTGCCAGCAGCAAGCGGACAGATTACAATGAGCAGTTCTTC. The encoded protein is CASSKRTDYNEQFF. The full variable domain, its missing parts supplied by reference TRBV5-4 and TRBJ2-1, is ETGVTQSPTHLIKTRGQQVTLRCSSQSGHNTVSWYQQALGQGPQFIFQYYREEENGRGNFPPRFSGLQFPNYSSELNVNALELDDSALYLCASSKRTDYNEQFFGPGTRLTVL.

The chain carries TRBV7-9 and TRBJ1-1; D perhaps matches TRBD1 (6 bases). Trimming took off 1 base at V and 3 bases at J, with 12 bases between the two ends. The CDR3 is 15 residues long. The germline V gene has CDR1 SEHNR and CDR2 FQNEAQ (reference sequence). The CDR3 region has the DNA TGTGCCAGCAGCTTAGGTAGGGGGACGGACACTGAAGCTTTCTTT. Encoded protein: CASSLGRGTDTEAFF.

The chain is built from TRBV4-3 and TRBJ2-7, with 8 bases identical to TRBD1. V gave up 3 bases and J gave up 5 bases; unmatched junction bases: 9. The CDR3 totals 15 residues. Germline V CDR1 and CDR2: LGHNA, YSLEER. CDR3 sequence reads: CASSQSAQGDHEQYF. The CDR3 coding sequence is TGCGCCAGCAGCCAGTCCGCACAGGGGGACCACGAGCAGTACTTC.

J is TRBJ2-7 and V is TRBV28; tentatively, D is TRBD2 (6 bases). Between the trimmed V and J ends, which lost 3 bases and 3 bases, there was a span of 12 bases. The CDR3 is 14 amino acids. Germline CDR1 and CDR2: MDHEN and SYDVKM. The CDR3 reads CASSLGGRDYEQYF. The DNA for the CDR3 is TGTGCCAGCAGTTTGGGGGGACGGGACTACGAGCAGTACTTC.

V is TRBV10-3 and J is TRBJ2-1; TRBD2 is a possible D gene (6 bases). The CDR3 is 14 residues long. Trimming cost V 4 bases and J 7 bases, with 14 bases left between them. Looked up from germline, CDR1 is ENHRY and CDR2 is SYGVKD. As DNA, the CDR3 is TGTGCCATCAGTGGGAGGGCCCTTGGGAATGAGCAGTTCTTC. Residues: CAISGRALGNEQFF.

This chain connects TRBV9 to TRBJ1-6; tentatively, D is TRBD1 (5 bases). Germline CDR1 reads SGDLS; CDR2 reads YYNGEE. The CDR3 runs 16 residues. Trimming pared 0 bases from V and 7 bases from J, leaving 14 bases between. CDR3 DNA sequence: TGTGCCAGCAGCGTAGGTCGGGCAGGGCGGAATTCACCCCTCCACTTT. This translates into CASSVGRAGRNSPLHF.

V gene TRBV4-1 combines with J gene TRBJ1-1; a possible D gene is TRBD1 (6 bases). With 2 bases removed from V and 5 bases from J, the gap between germline ends came to 18 bases. Germline CDR1 and CDR2: MGHRA and YSYEKL. The CDR3 runs 16 residues. The CDR3 reads CASSQRSMGAKTEAFF. In nucleotides, the CDR3 is TGCGCCAGCAGCCAACGGTCCATGGGGGCGAAGACTGAAGCTTTCTTT.

In regard to this clone: At one end the junction does not follow the germline gene, possibly because of a read error. The rearrangement joins TRBV5-1 to TRBJ2-5; tentatively, D is TRBD2 (5 bases). Germline CDR1 is SGHRS and CDR2 is YFSETQ. This CDR3 contains 13 residues. This CDR3 is CAGSFGDQETQYF. The DNA for the CDR3 is TGCGCCGGCAGCTTCGGGGACCAAGAGACCCAGTACTTC.

The count of this clone is one. V gene TRBV30 combines with J gene TRBJ2-7; 9 nucleotides line up with TRBD1. Germline CDR1 and CDR2: GTSNPN and SVGIG (reference sequence). The CDR3 is 15 amino acids. V shed 3 bases and J 2 bases; nucleotides not matched to a gene: 8. CDR3 sequence reads: CAWSGTGLHPYEQYV. CDR3 bases: TGTGCCTGGAGCGGGACAGGGCTCCATCCCTACGAGCAGTACGTC.

This chain uses TRBV7-3 with TRBJ2-2; 7 bases agree with TRBD2. The V gene end was trimmed by 0 bases and the J gene end by 2 bases; junction bases not matched to a gene: 6. The CDR3 contains 17 residues. Germline lookup yields CDR1 SGHTA and CDR2 FQGTGA. The CDR3 bases are TGTGCCAGCAGCTTAACCTTGGCGGGAGCTAACACCGGGGAGCTGTTTTTT. As protein: CASSLTLAGANTGELFF.

V usage is TRBV29-1 and J usage is TRBJ2-7; D might be TRBD2 (6 bases). V was cut by 5 bases and J by 7 bases, with 36 bases left in between. The germline V gene encodes CDR1 SQVTM and CDR2 ANQGSEA. The CDR3 contains 19 residues. The CDR3 sequence: CSVMGLPTLDPFSEGEQYF. For the CDR3, the DNA is TGCAGCGTTATGGGACTCCCGACCCTTGATCCTTTTTCCGAGGGGGAGCAGTACTTC.

The chain has TRBV2 and TRBJ2-1; D may be TRBD2 (6 bases). There are 17 residues in the CDR3. Germline V gene data show CDR1 as SNHLY and CDR2 as FYNNEI. V dropped 5 bases and J dropped 8 bases, with 25 bases sitting between them. For the CDR3, the DNA is TGTGCCAGCAGTCGAAAACAACTAGCCCTAACTAGGGATGAGCAGTTCTTC. Protein product: CASSRKQLALTRDEQFF.

This clone was seen once. The gene calls are TRBV7-9 and TRBJ2-2; 7 bases map to TRBD1. This CDR3 contains 16 residues. V shed 1 base and J 4 bases; nucleotides not matched to a gene: 6. Germline V CDR1 and CDR2: SEHNR, FQNEAQ (reference sequence). CDR3 sequence: CASSLVTGVGTGELFF. CDR3 DNA sequence: TGTGCCAGCAGCTTAGTCACAGGGGTGGGCACCGGGGAGCTGTTTTTT.

The CDR3 region is CASSFATASGANVLTF. For the CDR3, the DNA is TGTGCCAGCAGCTTCGCCACAGCCTCTGGGGCCAACGTCCTGACTTTC. The chain couples TRBV7-9 to TRBJ2-6; D gene uncertain. The CDR3 totals 16 residues. The V and J ends lost 3 bases and 0 bases respectively, with 9 bases between them. The germline gives CDR1 SEHNR, CDR2 FQNEAQ (reference sequence).

The CDR3, as DNA: TGTGCCAGCAGCTCCCGGACTCTGGGCACAGATACGCAGTATTTT. Translation: CASSSRTLGTDTQYF. The V and J genes are TRBV7-2 and TRBJ2-3, with D maybe TRBD2 (5 bases). Germline values: CDR1 SGHTA, CDR2 FQGNSA. The CDR3 sequence is 15 residues long. Trimming cost V 4 bases and J 1 base, with 12 bases left between them.

The gene calls are TRBV4-2 and TRBJ2-3; TRBD2 aligns across 9 bases. CDR3 size: 17 residues. Germline lookup yields CDR1 LGHNA and CDR2 YNFKEQ. Trimming cost V 2 bases and J 1 base; bases outside gene matches: 7. Here the CDR3 reads CASSQLTSGSGTDTQYF. The DNA for the CDR3 is TGTGCCAGCAGCCAATTGACTAGCGGATCAGGCACAGATACGCAGTATTTT.

The chain employs TRBV19 and TRBJ2-7, with D unclear. Per the germline V gene, CDR1 is LNHDA and CDR2 is SQIVND (reference sequence). The V gene lost 3 bases and the J gene lost 5 bases, with 11 bases spanning the gap. There are 13 residues in the CDR3. CDR3 sequence reads: CASSMRNADEQYF. CDR3 sequence (DNA): TGTGCCAGTAGTATGCGGAACGCCGACGAGCAGTACTTC.